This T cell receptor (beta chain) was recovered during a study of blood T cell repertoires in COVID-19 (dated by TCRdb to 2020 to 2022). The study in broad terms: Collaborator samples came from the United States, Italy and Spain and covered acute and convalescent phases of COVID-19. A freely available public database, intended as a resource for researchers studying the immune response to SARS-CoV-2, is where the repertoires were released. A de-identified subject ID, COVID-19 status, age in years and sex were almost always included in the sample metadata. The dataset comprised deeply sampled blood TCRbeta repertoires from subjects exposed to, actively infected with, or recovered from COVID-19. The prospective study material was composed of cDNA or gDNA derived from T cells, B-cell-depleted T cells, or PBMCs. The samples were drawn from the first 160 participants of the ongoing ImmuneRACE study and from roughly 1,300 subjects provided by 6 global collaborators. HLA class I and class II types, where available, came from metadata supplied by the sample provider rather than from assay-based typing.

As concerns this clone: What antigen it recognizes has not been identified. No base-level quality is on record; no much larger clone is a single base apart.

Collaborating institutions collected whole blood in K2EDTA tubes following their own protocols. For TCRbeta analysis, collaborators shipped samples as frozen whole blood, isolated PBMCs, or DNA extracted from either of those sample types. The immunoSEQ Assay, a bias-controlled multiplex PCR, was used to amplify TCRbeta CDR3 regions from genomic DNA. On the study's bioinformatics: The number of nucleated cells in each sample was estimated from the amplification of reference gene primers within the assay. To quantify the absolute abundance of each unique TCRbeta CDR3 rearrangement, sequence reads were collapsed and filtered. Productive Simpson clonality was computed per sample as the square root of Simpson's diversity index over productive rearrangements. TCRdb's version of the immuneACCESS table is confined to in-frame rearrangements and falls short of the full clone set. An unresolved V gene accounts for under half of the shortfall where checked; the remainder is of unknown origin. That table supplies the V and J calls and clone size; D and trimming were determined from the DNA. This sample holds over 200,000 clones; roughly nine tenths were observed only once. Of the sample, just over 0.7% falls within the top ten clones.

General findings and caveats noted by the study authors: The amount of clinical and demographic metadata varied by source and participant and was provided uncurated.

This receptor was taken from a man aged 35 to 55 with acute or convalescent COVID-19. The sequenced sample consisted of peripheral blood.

The DNA sequence follows: TGTGCCAGCAGCTTTGGGGACAGGTTCTACGAGCAGTACTTC. The translation is CASSFGDRFYEQYF. The chain is encoded by TRBV5-8 joined to TRBJ2-7; the central 8 bases match TRBD1. From the cysteine up to the phenylalanine, the CDR3 has a length of 14 residues. Only the CDR3 DNA stays, 42 bases, in frame from base 1. V and J are trimmed by 2 bases and 3 bases, and the gene matches miss 4 bases of the junction. CDR1 and CDR2 are read off the germline V gene as SGHTS and YDEGEE.